This TCR beta chain originates from a study of cytomegalovirus exposure and HLA in healthy donors. About this clone itself: The antigen is undetermined.

PCR used 60 Vbeta primers and 13 Jbeta primers. TCRdb keeps only in-frame clones here, not all; method: immunoSEQ multiplex PCR. The data contain about 150,000 clones, around 84% of them singletons. The study, taken as a whole, reports: Rare TCR sequences predominated, though certain public TCRs were found in many donors.

This sequence was found in a man younger than 35 in good health and CMV-seronegative. Sample: PBMCs.

The CDR3 region is CASSQSVGGLSYEQYF. CDR3 DNA sequence: TGCGCCAGCAGCCAGTCCGTGGGGGGGCTCTCCTACGAGCAGTACTTC. The V and J genes are TRBV4-3 and TRBJ2-5; D may be TRBD2 (7 bases). The J call is uncertain, as TRBJ2-7 better fits the DNA end. Germline V gene lookup returns CDR1 LGHNA and CDR2 YSLEER. This CDR3 has 16 amino acids.